Listed below are T cell receptor beta chains from one sample, sequenced in a study of siplizumab effects on memory and regulatory T cells. This table comes from immunoSEQ multiplex PCR, and its TCRdb copy is limited to in-frame clones, with some not included. The data show over 35,000 clones, more than 80% seen once. Input material: naive CD4+ T cells sorted from blood. These receptors originate from a human donor in good health. Both conserved end residues are part of each CDR3. D genes are given only for firm matches. Clone size is shown for a subset of rows, as once, few, many or a class of expanded clone.

j_call v_call d_call clone_size cdr3_length cdr3_aa cdr3_nt
TRBJ1-2 TRBV6-5 NA NA 13 CASSYSGGYGYTF TGTGCCAGCAGTTACTCAGGGGGCTATGGCTACACCTTC
TRBJ2-5 TRBV5-1 NA NA 11 CASSSTETQYF TGCGCCAGCAGCTCGACAGAGACCCAGTACTTC
TRBJ1-3 TRBV7-8 NA NA 16 CASSLSQISSGNTIYF TGTGCCAGCAGCTTATCGCAGATTTCCTCTGGAAACACCATATATTTT
TRBJ1-5 TRBV6-1 TRBD1 NA 14 CASSTTGYNQPQHF TGTGCCAGCAGTACGACAGGGTACAATCAGCCCCAGCATTTT
TRBJ1-1 TRBV10-3 TRBD1 NA 14 CAISQQGMNTEAFF TGTGCCATCAGCCAACAGGGGATGAACACTGAAGCTTTCTTT
TRBJ1-1 TRBV6-5 NA NA 14 CASSYAGDNTEAFF TGTGCCAGCAGTTACGCAGGGGACAACACTGAAGCTTTCTTT
TRBJ2-7 TRBV30 NA NA 16 CAWSPLGQRKSYEQYF TGTGCCTGGAGTCCCCTGGGACAACGAAAATCCTACGAGCAGTACTTC
TRBJ2-7 TRBV5-6 NA NA 11 CASRDNNEQYF TGTGCCAGCAGGGACAATAACGAGCAGTACTTC
TRBJ2-6 TRBV25-1 TRBD1 NA 17 CASSEVTGGSGANVLTF TGTGCCAGCAGTGAAGTAACAGGGGGTTCAGGGGCCAACGTCCTGACTTTC
TRBJ1-3 TRBV4-2 TRBD1 NA 15 CASSPDRGHGNTIYF TGTGCCAGCAGCCCCGACAGGGGGCATGGAAACACCATATATTTT
TRBJ2-2 TRBV7-2 NA NA 14 CASSLPHRSRELFF TGTGCCAGCAGCTTACCTCACAGGTCTAGGGAGCTGTTTTTT
TRBJ1-5 TRBV19 NA NA 12 CASSIRDQPQHF TGTGCCAGTAGCATAAGGGATCAGCCCCAGCATTTT
TRBJ2-2 TRBV6-1 NA NA 14 CASSVGGVVGELFF TGTGCCAGCAGTGTAGGCGGGGTTGTCGGGGAGCTGTTTTTT
TRBJ1-2 TRBV7-9 TRBD1 NA 15 CASSLVTGGSYGYTF TGTGCCAGCAGCTTAGTAACAGGGGGTTCCTATGGCTACACCTTC
TRBJ1-1 TRBV19 NA few 11 CVTVGATEAFF TGTGTCACCGTTGGGGCCACTGAAGCTTTCTTT
TRBJ2-7 TRBV25-1 NA NA 12 CASSPSSYEQYF TGTGCCAGCAGCCCGTCCTCCTACGAGCAGTACTTC
TRBJ2-3 TRBV5-1 NA NA 17 CASSLGPAGSSTDTQYF TGCGCCAGCAGCTTGGGACCGGCAGGCTCTAGCACAGATACGCAGTATTTT
TRBJ2-1 TRBV27 TRBD1 NA 15 CASSTGAWGINEQFF TGTGCCAGCAGTACAGGGGCATGGGGAATTAATGAGCAGTTCTTC